Below, 21 T cell receptor beta chains from the same sample are listed, as sequenced in a study of pediatric ulcerative colitis (dated by TCRdb to about 2019). During colonoscopy, one to two rectal pinch biopsies were obtained for research purposes. The library was generated by the immunoSEQ multiplex PCR assay. TCRdb took this table from immuneACCESS and kept in-frame rearrangements with V and J called. Such tables lack part of the clones; where checked against another copy, unresolved V genes explain under half of the gap, and the rest is unexplained. This sample has roughly 49,000 clones in its table, and more than 60% of those were observed once. The ten top clones hold about 4% of the sample. Sequences were obtained from gut tissue. The receptors come from a girl aged 10 to 17 with moderate ulcerative colitis.

This clone was observed a handful of times. Other DNA sequences in the same sample also yield this CDR3. The rearrangement links TRBV19 to TRBJ1-2; weak D call: TRBD1 (5 bases). CDR1 LNHDA and CDR2 SQIVND come from the germline V gene (reference sequence). V gave up 7 bases and J gave up 2 bases, with 14 bases separating them. This CDR3 comprises 14 residues. The CDR3 DNA follows: TGTGCCAGTACATATCGGGGCAGGAACTATGGCTACACCTTC. Translating it yields CASTYRGRNYGYTF.

This clone was observed once. V gene TRBV7-9 combines with J gene TRBJ1-1, with D unclear. The CDR3 loop spans 11 amino acids. CDR1 and CDR2 (germline): SEHNR, FQNEAQ (reference sequence). Trimming stripped 1 base from V and 6 bases from J, with 3 bases between. The CDR3 loop is CASSLVSEAFF. Written as DNA, the CDR3 is TGTGCCAGCAGCTTAGTGTCTGAAGCTTTCTTT.

The CDR3 sequence is CASSFAGDVTEAFF. Written as DNA, the CDR3 is TGCGCCAGCAGCTTCGCCGGGGATGTAACTGAAGCTTTCTTT. J is TRBJ1-1 and V is TRBV5-1; D uncertain. The CDR3 spans 14 residues. Trimming left V 2 bases short and J 5 bases short, with 13 bases between. In germline, CDR1 is SGHRS, CDR2 YFSETQ.

The J gene is TRBJ2-5, the V gene TRBV6-1; D might be TRBD2 (6 bases). The CDR3 is 15 amino acids. V gave up 2 bases and J gave up 2 bases, with 12 bases separating them. Germline V lookup: CDR1 MNHNS, CDR2 SASEGT. The CDR3 DNA reads TGTGCCAGCAGTGAACCCAAGGCGGGACAAGAGACCCAGTACTTC. Amino acid sequence: CASSEPKAGQETQYF.

The CDR3 protein is CASSLSGRQPQHF. CDR3 nucleotides: TGTGCCAGCAGCCTCTCAGGGAGGCAGCCCCAGCATTTT. This chain uses TRBV5-6 with TRBJ1-5, with D perhaps matching TRBD1 (5 bases). With 4 bases removed from V and 7 bases from J, the gap between germline ends came to 12 bases. This CDR3 is 13 amino acids long. Germline CDR1 is SGHDT and CDR2 is YYEEEE.

The chain carries TRBV19 and TRBJ1-1; D uncertain. V lost 5 bases, J lost 0 bases, and 10 bases lay in between. The CDR3 totals 14 residues. The V gene's germline CDR1 is LNHDA and CDR2 SQIVND (reference sequence). The CDR3 nucleotides are TGTGCCAGTAGTTACGCCCGTCTGAACACTGAAGCTTTCTTT. The encoded protein is CASSYARLNTEAFF.

The chain joins TRBV4-1 to TRBJ1-1; D not resolved. The V end was cut by 4 bases, the J end by 4 bases, with 16 bases between. CDR1 is MGHRA, CDR2 YSYEKL, per germline. The CDR3 is 15 residues long. The CDR3 sequence is CASSPRPGMGTEAFF. The CDR3 DNA follows: TGCGCCAGCAGCCCTCGGCCAGGTATGGGCACTGAAGCTTTCTTT.

V and J are TRBV6-6 and TRBJ1-1; TRBD1 aligns across 8 bases. This CDR3 comprises 15 residues. Germline V CDR1 and CDR2: MNHNY, SVGAGI (reference sequence). Germline trimming cut 0 bases from V and 6 bases from J; bases unmatched to any gene: 6. This chain's CDR3 is CASSYSNRGLAEAFF. DNA for the CDR3: TGTGCCAGCAGTTACTCTAACAGGGGGTTGGCTGAAGCTTTCTTT.

The count of this clone is one. The chain joins TRBV5-1 to TRBJ1-1; no clear D gene. The CDR3 contains 12 residues. V lost 5 bases and J lost 1, with 6 bases in between. Germline V gene data show CDR1 as SGHRS and CDR2 as YFSETQ. CDR3 nucleotides: TGCGCCAGCAGTAACTGGAACACTGAAGCTTTCTTT. It translates to CASSNWNTEAFF.

CDR3 amino acids: CASSGSTDTQYF. The CDR3 nucleotides read TGTGCCAGCAGCGGGAGTACTGATACGCAGTATTTT. J is TRBJ2-3 and V is TRBV6-4, with D perhaps matching TRBD2 (6 bases). V was pared by 6 bases and J by 6 bases, with 10 bases between. CDR1 is MRHNA, CDR2 SNTAGT, per germline. The CDR3 is 12 amino acids.

J is TRBJ1-1 and V is TRBV28; tentatively, D is TRBD1 (5 bases). V was cut by 2 bases and J by 4 bases, with 14 bases left in between. Germline CDR1 is MDHEN and CDR2 is SYDVKM. The CDR3 spans 15 residues. The CDR3 loop reads CASSLAGYDGTEAFF. The CDR3 DNA is TGTGCCAGCAGTTTAGCAGGGTATGATGGCACTGAAGCTTTCTTT.

The chain has TRBV5-1 and TRBJ1-1; no firm D call. The germline V and J ends were trimmed by 7 bases and 0 bases, with 16 bases remaining between them. The CDR3 contains 15 residues. Germline V gives CDR1 SGHRS, CDR2 YFSETQ. The CDR3 protein is CASSLEHPVNTEAFF. The CDR3 coding sequence is TGCGCCAGCTCTCTGGAACACCCTGTGAACACTGAAGCTTTCTTT.

The V gene is TRBV2, the J gene TRBJ2-1, with TRBD2 matching over 12 bases. V dropped 6 bases and J dropped 5; count of bases not matched to a gene: 5. Per the germline V gene, CDR1 is SNHLY and CDR2 is FYNNEI. The CDR3 extends over 15 amino acids. The CDR3: CASSPTSGSNNEQFF. The DNA for the CDR3 is TGTGCCAGCAGCCCGACTAGCGGGAGCAACAATGAGCAGTTCTTC.

This clone was seen more than once but under ten times. The chain joins TRBV6-1 to TRBJ1-6; tentative D call: TRBD1 (6 bases). Germline CDR1 and CDR2: MNHNS and SASEGT. V was trimmed by 5 bases and J by 7 bases, leaving 6 bases between them. The CDR3 has 12 amino acids. The CDR3 nucleotides are TGTGCCAGCAGTACAGGGAATTCACCCCTCCACTTT. It yields the protein CASSTGNSPLHF.

This sequence joins TRBV10-3 and TRBJ1-5; D gene unclear. The CDR3 covers 17 residues. V shed 0 bases and J shed 3 bases, with 15 bases lying between them. Germline CDR1 reads ENHRY; CDR2 reads SYGVKD. CDR3 region: CAISESSSVVPNQPQHF. The DNA of the CDR3 is TGTGCCATCAGTGAGTCTTCATCGGTAGTTCCCAATCAGCCCCAGCATTTT.

V is TRBV5-5 and J is TRBJ2-7, with 9 bases matching TRBD1. Looked up from germline, CDR1 is SGHKS and CDR2 is YYEKEE (reference sequence). Trimming cost V 4 bases and J 3 bases; bases outside gene matches: 2. This CDR3 comprises 13 residues. The chain's CDR3 is CASSGTGSYEQYF. CDR3 in DNA: TGTGCCAGCAGCGGGACAGGGAGCTACGAGCAGTACTTC.

This rearrangement joins TRBV7-8 to TRBJ1-5; D unresolved. Looked up from germline, CDR1 is SGHVS and CDR2 is FQNEAQ. This CDR3 is built from 15 residues. V lost 3 bases to trimming and J lost 1 base, with 10 bases between them. The CDR3 is CASSLSVVSNQPQHF. The CDR3 nucleotides are TGTGCCAGCAGCTTGTCTGTTGTCAGCAATCAGCCCCAGCATTTT.

The rearrangement joins TRBV7-8 to TRBJ2-4; D unclear. Trimming took 5 bases from V and 3 from J, leaving 11 bases between them. Looked up from germline, CDR1 is SGHVS and CDR2 is FQNEAQ. CDR3 size: 14 residues. CDR3 DNA sequence: TGTGCCAGCAGCCCGACCGCAGGCAAAAACATTCAGTACTTC. It encodes CASSPTAGKNIQYF. Full variable domain (rest looked up from reference TRBV7-8 and TRBJ2-4): GAGVSQSPRYKVAKRGQDVALRCDPISGHVSLFWYQQALGQGPEFLTYFQNEAQLDKSGLPSDRFFAERPEGSVSTLKIQRTQQEDSAVYLCASSPTAGKNIQYFGAGTRLSVL.

The chain links TRBV2 to TRBJ1-3; D gene ambiguous. This CDR3 is built from 16 residues. V was cut by 7 bases and J by 8 bases, with 24 bases left in between. Germline assignment: CDR1 SNHLY and CDR2 FYNNEI. CDR3: CASTKYRDRVVDTIYF. The CDR3 nucleotides read TGTGCCAGCACCAAGTATAGAGATCGGGTGGTAGACACCATATATTTT.

The chain is built from TRBV9 and TRBJ2-1; maybe TRBD2 (5 bases). The CDR3 has 14 amino acids. Germline V gene sequence: CDR1 SGDLS, CDR2 YYNGEE. Trimming took off 5 bases at V and 8 bases at J, with 17 bases between the two ends. In nucleotides, the CDR3 is TGTGCCAGCAGTCGGGGTGGACGGGCCCATGAGCAGTTCTTC. Amino acids: CASSRGGRAHEQFF. Based on the CDR3 plus reference TRBV9 and TRBJ2-1, the full variable domain is DSGVTQTPKHLITATGQRVTLRCSPRSGDLSVYWYQQSLDQGLQFLIQYYNGEERAKGNILERFSAQQFPDLHSELNLSSLELGDSALYFCASSRGGRAHEQFFGPGTRLTVL.

This rearrangement joins TRBV5-1 to TRBJ2-7; TRBD1 might be the D (5 bases). The germline V gene encodes CDR1 SGHRS and CDR2 YFSETQ. CDR3 size: 16 residues. Trimming removed 4 bases at V and 0 bases at J, with 17 bases between. Here the CDR3 DNA reads TGCGCCAGCAGCCCGGTGGGTAGGGGAAACTCCTACGAGCAGTACTTC. Protein product: CASSPVGRGNSYEQYF.